This TCR beta chain was recorded in a study of blood T cells in healthy people across ages. This clonotype was observed a handful of times. No antigen is known for it. Donors were systemically healthy Caucasian individuals from Russia aged 6 to 90 years. Isolation yielded PBMCs, at least 6 million per sample, in every case. A second PCR of roughly 7 to 11 cycles used a sample-barcoded 5' primer and a J-beta primer mix. TCRdb ran MiXCR on the 5' RACE reads and lists one entry per CDR3 protein. This sample carries approximately 810,000 distinct CDR3 sequences, under 40% of them seen once, and the ten largest clones take over 10%. V lost 3 bases and J lost 4, with 14 bases in between. CDR3 length: 14 amino acids. Germline CDR1 and CDR2: SQVTM and ANQGSEA. Points from the study as a whole: Possibly, changes in expanded clonotypes were confounded because donor CMV status was unknown. Age brought a roughly linear fall in TCR beta diversity measured per million T cells.

The rearrangement links TRBV29-1 to TRBJ2-3; D is ambiguous. This clonotype was obtained from a man between 18 and 29 years old in good health. Material: blood. Here the CDR3 reads CSVESVFDPDTQYF. The CDR3 DNA follows: TGCAGCGTTGAGAGTGTCTTTGACCCAGATACGCAGTATTTT.